This TCR beta chain stems from a study of T-cell reconstitution after alpha-beta-depleted transplantation in children. The V and J ends lost 3 bases and 0 bases respectively, with 22 bases between them. The CDR3 runs to 18 residues. Germline assignment: CDR1 DFQATT and CDR2 SNEGSKA (reference sequence). Preparation of the TCRbeta library was carried out with unique molecular identifiers. TCRdb itself ran the PCR reads through MiXCR, one entry per CDR3 protein. Counted here are around 600,000 distinct CDR3 sequences, 16% occurring once; the ten biggest clones make up under 1.2%. This clonotype has a handful of counts.

Sequenced here: PBMCs from the stem cell graft donor, sampled from the stem cell graft. The chain combines TRBV20-1 with TRBJ2-3, with a possible D match to TRBD2 (6 bases). This receptor was identified in a human donor who donated a stem cell graft to a child with acute myeloid leukemia. The CDR3 DNA is TGCAGTGCTAGTCCTTGGGGCGGGGATAACCCTAGCACAGATACGCAGTATTTT. Amino acids: CSASPWGGDNPSTDTQYF.